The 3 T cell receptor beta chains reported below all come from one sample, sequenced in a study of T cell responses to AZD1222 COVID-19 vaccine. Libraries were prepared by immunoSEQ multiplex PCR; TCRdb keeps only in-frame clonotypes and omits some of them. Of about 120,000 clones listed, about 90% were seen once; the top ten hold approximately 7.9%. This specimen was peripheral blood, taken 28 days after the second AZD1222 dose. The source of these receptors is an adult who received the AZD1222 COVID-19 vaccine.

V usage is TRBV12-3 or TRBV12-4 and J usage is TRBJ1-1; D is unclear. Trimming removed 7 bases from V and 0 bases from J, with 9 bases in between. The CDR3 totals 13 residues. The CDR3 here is CASNRALNTEAFF. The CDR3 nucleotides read TGTGCCAGCAACCGGGCCTTGAACACTGAAGCTTTCTTT.

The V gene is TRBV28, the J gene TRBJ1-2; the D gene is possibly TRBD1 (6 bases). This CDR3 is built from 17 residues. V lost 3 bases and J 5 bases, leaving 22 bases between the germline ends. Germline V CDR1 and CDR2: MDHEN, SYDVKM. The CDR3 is CASSLGGAPRSLYGYTF. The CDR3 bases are TGTGCCAGCAGTTTGGGGGGGGCGCCTCGTAGTCTTTATGGCTACACCTTC.

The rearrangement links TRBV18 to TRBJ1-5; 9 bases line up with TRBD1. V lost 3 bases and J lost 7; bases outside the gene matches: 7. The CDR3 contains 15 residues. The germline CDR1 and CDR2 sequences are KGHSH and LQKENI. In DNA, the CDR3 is TGTGCCAGCTCACCGGGGACAGGGAGAGAACAGCCCCAGCATTTT. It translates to CASSPGTGREQPQHF.